These 18 T cell receptor beta chains were all obtained from the same sample, sequenced in a study of PD-1 blockade in classical Hodgkin lymphoma. The method was immunoSEQ multiplex PCR; TCRdb's version includes in-frame clones alone and lacks a portion of them. The top ten hold 27% of the sample, which has 15,000 to 20,000 clones, 82% seen once. Autologous stem cell transplantation was followed by relapse in every patient, and brentuximab vedotin exposure varied. Sequencing was performed on peripheral blood mononuclear cells (PBMCs), taken before the second cycle of nivolumab. The receptors originated from a human donor with classical Hodgkin lymphoma.

The CDR3 sequence is CASSAHRVPPLHF. The CDR3 DNA sequence: TGTGCCAGCAGTGCCCACAGGGTCCCACCCCTCCACTTT. The genes are TRBV28 and TRBJ1-6; tentatively, D is TRBD1 (6 bases). Between the trimmed V and J ends, which lost 5 bases and 11 bases, there was a span of 13 bases. The CDR3 has 13 residues. Germline CDR1 reads MDHEN; CDR2 reads SYDVKM. The entire variable domain, with the rest obtained from reference TRBV28 and TRBJ1-6, is as follows: DVKVTQSSRYLVKRTGEKVFLECVQDMDHENMFWYRQDPGLGLRLIYFSYDVKMKEKGDIPEGYSVSREKKERFSLILESASTNQTSMYLCASSAHRVPPLHFGNGTRLTVT.

This chain uses TRBV4-3 with TRBJ1-2, with 9 bases lining up with TRBD1. Germline trimming cut 1 base from V and 6 bases from J; bases unmatched to any gene: 6. Germline V CDR1 and CDR2: LGHNA, YSLEER. There are 15 residues in the CDR3. CDR3 protein: CASSQGTGGADGYTF. The DNA for the CDR3 is TGCGCCAGCAGCCAAGGCACAGGGGGCGCAGATGGCTACACCTTC.

The genes are TRBV6-5 and TRBJ2-5; a possible D gene is TRBD2 (5 bases). Trimming took off 10 bases at V and 5 bases at J, with 14 bases between the two ends. The CDR3 loop spans 12 amino acids. Germline-derived CDR1 and CDR2 are MNHEY and SVGAGI. The CDR3 reads CATLSVGETQYF. The CDR3 DNA reads as TGTGCCACCCTTAGCGTCGGGGAGACCCAGTACTTC.

This clone was observed a single time. The chain is built from TRBV6-1 and TRBJ1-3; TRBD1 is a possible D gene (6 bases). CDR1 is MNHNS and CDR2 is SASEGT in the germline V gene. The CDR3 consists of 14 residues. Trimming removed 5 bases at V and 2 bases at J, with 10 bases between. The CDR3 DNA sequence: TGTGCCAGCAGTTGGGCAGGGGCTGGAAACACCATATATTTT. Residues: CASSWAGAGNTIYF.

The gene calls are TRBV5-1 and TRBJ2-3; 10 bases match TRBD2. The V and J ends lost 1 base and 2 bases, in that order; junction bases with no gene match: 7. Germline-derived CDR1 and CDR2 are SGHRS and YFSETQ. CDR3 size: 17 residues. In DNA, the CDR3 is TGCGCCAGCAGCTTGATGGTAGCGGGGGGTTTCACAGATACGCAGTATTTT. Translating gives CASSLMVAGGFTDTQYF.

The rearrangement joins TRBV6-6 to TRBJ1-2; D may be TRBD1 (5 bases). CDR3 length: 14 amino acids. V dropped 4 bases and J dropped 7 bases, with 16 bases sitting between them. From germline, CDR1 is MNHNY and CDR2 SVGAGI (reference sequence). The CDR3 DNA reads as TGTGCCAGCAGTTCCACACAGGTTTACAGTGGCTACACCTTC. Its translation: CASSSTQVYSGYTF.

As to this clone: The same CDR3 also results from other DNA sequences found in this sample. The J gene is TRBJ1-5, the V gene TRBV5-1; TRBD1 matches at 8 bases. Germline V gives CDR1 SGHRS, CDR2 YFSETQ. The CDR3 runs to 14 residues. Trimming removed 2 bases from V and 5 bases from J; junction bases left unmatched: 3. CDR3 protein: CASSLGQGDQPQHF. CDR3 DNA sequence: TGCGCCAGCAGCTTAGGACAGGGAGATCAGCCCCAGCATTTT.

V gene TRBV10-3 combines with J gene TRBJ2-2; D gene uncertain. Deletions cut 10 bases from V and 1 base from J, with 13 bases between. CDR1 and CDR2 (germline): ENHRY, SYGVKD. This CDR3 has 14 amino acids. CDR3 in amino acids: CATRDIVNTGELFF. CDR3 sequence (DNA): TGTGCCACCCGTGACATAGTGAACACCGGGGAGCTGTTTTTT.

The chain couples TRBV7-2 to TRBJ2-7, with 12 nucleotides matching TRBD2. The junction had 4 bases not matched to a gene; V was cut back by 8 bases and J by 5 bases. Germline V gives CDR1 SGHTA, CDR2 FQGNSA. This CDR3 region has 13 residues. The CDR3 DNA sequence: TGTGCCAGCGCTAGCGGGGGGGCCGACGAGCAGTACTTC. Translation: CASASGGADEQYF. Variable domain in full (rest from reference TRBV7-2 and TRBJ2-7): GAGVSQSPSNKVTEKGKDVELRCDPISGHTALYWYRQSLGQGLEFLIYFQGNSAPDKSGLPSDRFSAERTGGSVSTLTIQRTQQEDSAVYLCASASGGADEQYFGPGTRLTVT.

The rearrangement joins TRBV19 to TRBJ1-6, with TRBD1 matching over 7 bases. Looked up from germline, CDR1 is LNHDA and CDR2 is SQIVND (reference sequence). The CDR3 sequence is 16 residues long. J gave up 6 bases and V 6 bases, and 11 bases lay outside the gene matches. CDR3 DNA sequence: TGTGCCAGTAGAGAAACCGCCGGGACAGCTAATTCACCCCTCCACTTT. Protein product: CASRETAGTANSPLHF.

V and J are TRBV2 and TRBJ1-2; 7 bases map to TRBD1. The CDR3 loop spans 14 amino acids. Germline V lookup: CDR1 SNHLY, CDR2 FYNNEI. J was trimmed by 7 bases and V by 4 bases; bases with no gene match: 9. CDR3 nucleotide sequence: TGTGCCAGCAGTGGACAGGGATTACAGGCTGGCTACACCTTC. Its translation: CASSGQGLQAGYTF.

V gene TRBV5-4 combines with J gene TRBJ2-1; 7 nucleotides line up with TRBD2. CDR1 is SGHNT, CDR2 YYREEE, per germline (reference sequence). V was pared by 4 bases and J by 0 bases, with 10 bases of the junction left unmatched. This CDR3 has 17 amino acids. The CDR3 reads CASSILLAAHSYNEQFF. The CDR3 region has the DNA TGTGCCAGCAGCATACTTCTAGCGGCCCACTCCTACAATGAGCAGTTCTTC.

The V gene is TRBV7-2, the J gene TRBJ1-6; D gene uncertain. Germline V gene data show CDR1 as SGHTA and CDR2 as FQGNSA. The germline V and J ends were trimmed by 4 bases and 5 bases, with 9 bases remaining between them. The CDR3 runs 14 residues. The CDR3: CASSSTRNNSPLHF. CDR3 coding DNA: TGTGCCAGCAGCTCAACACGGAATAATTCACCCCTCCACTTT.

This sequence joins TRBV7-2 and TRBJ1-3; a possible D gene is TRBD1 (6 bases). The CDR3 consists of 17 residues. Germline V CDR1 and CDR2: SGHTA, FQGNSA. V was trimmed by 3 bases and J by 0 bases, leaving 15 bases between them. The CDR3 nucleotides read TGTGCCAGCAGCTTTGCCGGGACATCCCGCTCTGGAAACACCATATATTTT. It codes for CASSFAGTSRSGNTIYF. The full variable domain, its missing parts supplied by reference TRBV7-2 and TRBJ1-3, is GAGVSQSPSNKVTEKGKDVELRCDPISGHTALYWYRQSLGQGLEFLIYFQGNSAPDKSGLPSDRFSAERTGGSVSTLTIQRTQQEDSAVYLCASSFAGTSRSGNTIYFGEGSWLTVV.

There are a few counts of this clone. The chain recombines TRBV7-9 with TRBJ2-7; D might be TRBD1 (5 bases). V dropped 3 bases and J dropped 0 bases, with 12 bases sitting between them. The CDR3 consists of 15 residues. Per germline, CDR1 SEHNR and CDR2 FQNEAQ (reference sequence). Here the CDR3 DNA reads TGTGCCAGCAGCTTTTGGGGCATTAGCTCCTACGAGCAGTACTTC. Translation: CASSFWGISSYEQYF.

V and J are TRBV18 and TRBJ2-7; D is possibly TRBD1 (6 bases). Deletions cut 3 bases from V and 3 bases from J, with 12 bases between. This CDR3 is 14 amino acids long. Looked up from germline, CDR1 is KGHSH and CDR2 is LQKENI. CDR3 nucleotide sequence: TGTGCCAGCTCACCCCAGGGGATTCGCTACGAGCAGTACTTC. It codes for CASSPQGIRYEQYF.

The V call is TRBV5-6, the J call TRBJ1-5; the match to TRBD1 covers 7 bases. Germline V lookup: CDR1 SGHDT, CDR2 YYEEEE. The ends lost 0 bases at V and 5 bases at J; junction bases unmatched: 11. CDR3 length: 17 residues. DNA of the CDR3: TGTGCCAGCAGCTTGGCCTTCGGGACAGTTAATGATCAGCCCCAGCATTTT. This encodes CASSLAFGTVNDQPQHF.

The gene calls are TRBV5-8 and TRBJ1-2; a weak D match, TRBD1 (6 bases). Germline V gives CDR1 SGHTS, CDR2 YDEGEE. Trimming stripped 3 bases from V and 3 bases from J, with 9 bases between. The CDR3 has 13 residues. The CDR3 nucleotides read TGTGCCAGCAGCTCTACAGGGCACTATGGCTACACCTTC. Amino acids: CASSSTGHYGYTF.